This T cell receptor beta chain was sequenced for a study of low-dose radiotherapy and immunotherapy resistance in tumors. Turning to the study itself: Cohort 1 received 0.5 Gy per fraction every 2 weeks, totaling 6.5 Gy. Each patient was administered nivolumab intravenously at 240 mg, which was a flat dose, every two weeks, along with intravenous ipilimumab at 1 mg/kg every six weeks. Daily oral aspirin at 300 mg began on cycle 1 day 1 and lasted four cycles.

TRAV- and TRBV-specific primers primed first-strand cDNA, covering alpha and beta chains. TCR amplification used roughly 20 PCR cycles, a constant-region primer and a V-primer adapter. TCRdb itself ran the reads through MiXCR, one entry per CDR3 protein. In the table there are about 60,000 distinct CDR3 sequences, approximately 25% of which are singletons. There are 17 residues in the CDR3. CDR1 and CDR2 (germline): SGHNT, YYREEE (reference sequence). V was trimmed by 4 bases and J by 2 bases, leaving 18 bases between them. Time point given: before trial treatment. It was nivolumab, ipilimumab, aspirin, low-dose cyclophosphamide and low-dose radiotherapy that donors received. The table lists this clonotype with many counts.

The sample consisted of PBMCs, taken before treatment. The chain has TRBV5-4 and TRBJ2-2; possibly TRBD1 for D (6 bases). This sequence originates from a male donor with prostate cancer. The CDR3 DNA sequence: TGTGCCAGCAGCCGTTCGAGGACAGCTAGCAACACCGGGGAGCTGTTTTTT. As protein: CASSRSRTASNTGELFF.